These 9 T cell receptor beta chains were all obtained from the same sample, sequenced in a study of cytomegalovirus exposure and HLA in healthy donors. Researchers ran the PCR with 60 Vbeta and 13 Jbeta primers. Libraries were prepared by immunoSEQ multiplex PCR; TCRdb keeps only in-frame clonotypes and omits some of them. Its table records some 83,000 clones. The sample consisted of PBMCs. The receptor set was obtained from a woman aged 30 to 39 in good health and CMV-seronegative.

The chain employs TRBV12-5 and TRBJ2-2; the match to TRBD2 covers 8 bases. With V trimmed by 2 bases and J by 4 bases, 3 bases remained unmatched. Germline V CDR1 and CDR2: LGHNT, FRNRAP. CDR3 length: 15 amino acids. This CDR3 is CASGLIAGSTGELFF. DNA for the CDR3: TGTGCTAGTGGTTTGATAGCGGGAAGCACCGGGGAGCTGTTTTTT.

The rearrangement uses TRBV7-2 and TRBJ1-1, with D possibly being TRBD1 (6 bases). In germline, CDR1 is SGHTA, CDR2 FQGNSA. The V end was cut by 2 bases, the J end by 0 bases, with 10 bases between. The CDR3 totals 15 residues. CDR3 residues: CASSLSGAMNTEAFF. The CDR3 DNA reads TGTGCCAGCAGCTTATCAGGGGCCATGAACACTGAAGCTTTCTTT.

The chain recombines TRBV11-2 with TRBJ1-2; 7 bases are shared with TRBD1. The length of the CDR3 is 12 residues. The junction had 2 bases not matched to a gene; V was cut back by 5 bases and J by 5 bases. Germline values: CDR1 SGHAT, CDR2 FQNNGV. This CDR3 reads CASSPQGYGYTF. The CDR3 nucleotides read TGTGCCAGCAGCCCACAGGGGTATGGCTACACCTTC. The full variable domain, rest sourced from reference TRBV11-2 and TRBJ1-2, is EAGVAQSPRYKIIEKRQSVAFWCNPISGHATLYWYQQILGQGPKLLIQFQNNGVVDDSQLPKDRFSAERLKGVDSTLKIQPAKLEDSAVYLCASSPQGYGYTFGSGTRLTVV.

V usage is TRBV6-1 and J usage is TRBJ1-5; D possibly corresponds to TRBD1 (6 bases). Trimming left V 5 bases short and J 3 bases short, with 14 bases between. Germline assignment: CDR1 MNHNS and CDR2 SASEGT. This CDR3 spans 15 amino acids. The CDR3 sequence: CASSPTGTFNQPQHF. The CDR3 coding sequence is TGTGCCAGCAGTCCAACCGGGACATTCAATCAGCCCCAGCATTTT.

The chain recombines TRBV10-1 with TRBJ2-1; the D is unclear. The CDR3 consists of 16 residues. From germline, CDR1 is WNHNN and CDR2 SYGVQD (reference sequence). V shed 0 bases and J shed 0 bases, with 9 bases lying between them. CDR3 region: CASSESPTGSYNEQFF. In DNA, the CDR3 is TGCGCCAGCAGTGAGTCTCCAACCGGCTCCTACAATGAGCAGTTCTTC.

The rearrangement links TRBV10-3 to TRBJ1-2, with D perhaps matching TRBD1 (6 bases). In germline, CDR1 is ENHRY, CDR2 SYGVKD. V was pared by 2 bases and J by 5 bases, with 6 bases between. The CDR3 totals 12 residues. This CDR3 reads CAISEGQYGYTF. CDR3 DNA: TGTGCCATCAGTGAGGGACAGTATGGCTACACCTTC.

The chain employs TRBV19 and TRBJ1-2, with TRBD1 matching over 8 bases. This CDR3 comprises 12 residues. Germline V gene lookup returns CDR1 LNHDA and CDR2 SQIVND (reference sequence). V shed 4 bases, J shed 8 bases, and the junction held 3 bases outside the gene matches. The CDR3 bases are TGTGCCAGTAGTAGACAGGGGAGCGGCTACACCTTC. It encodes CASSRQGSGYTF.

The V gene is TRBV30, the J gene TRBJ1-1; D possibly corresponds to TRBD1 (6 bases). This CDR3 is built from 12 residues. Trimming left V 3 bases short and J 6 bases short, with 11 bases between. Germline CDR1 and CDR2: GTSNPN and SVGIG (reference sequence). This CDR3 is CAWRKGGAEAFF. Here the CDR3 DNA reads TGTGCCTGGAGGAAGGGGGGGGCTGAAGCTTTCTTT.

The chain links TRBV30 to TRBJ1-1, with D maybe TRBD1 (5 bases). The V end was cut by 3 bases, the J end by 3 bases, with 11 bases between. CDR1 and CDR2 (germline): GTSNPN, SVGIG (reference sequence). CDR3 length equals 13 residues. The CDR3 bases are TGTGCCTGGAGGGAAGGGGCTGACACTGAAGCTTTCTTT. This codes for CAWREGADTEAFF.